This T cell receptor beta chain is from a study of tissue T cells after allogeneic stem cell transplantation. Study observations and caveats: Tissue-detected TCR repertoire was only partly captured by blood and spleen T cells.

Generated by immunoSEQ multiplex PCR, the TCRdb table keeps only in-frame clones and is missing some. The sample holds around 40,000 clones; about nine tenths are singletons and the top ten take roughly 3.8%. On this clone itself: Its specificity is not known.

This receptor was obtained from a woman aged 35-70 years who later had graft-versus-host disease after an allogeneic stem cell transplant. Sequenced here: blood, sampled before transplantation.

The CDR3 protein is CASSEQGASARNEQFF. For the CDR3, the DNA is TGTGCCAGCAGCGAACAGGGAGCTAGCGCGAGGAATGAGCAGTTCTTC. J is TRBJ2-1 and V is TRBV9, with D perhaps assigned TRBD1 or TRBD2 (6 bases each). The V and J ends lost 3 bases and 7 bases respectively, with 20 bases between them. Germline lookup yields CDR1 SGDLS and CDR2 YYNGEE. There are 16 residues in the CDR3.